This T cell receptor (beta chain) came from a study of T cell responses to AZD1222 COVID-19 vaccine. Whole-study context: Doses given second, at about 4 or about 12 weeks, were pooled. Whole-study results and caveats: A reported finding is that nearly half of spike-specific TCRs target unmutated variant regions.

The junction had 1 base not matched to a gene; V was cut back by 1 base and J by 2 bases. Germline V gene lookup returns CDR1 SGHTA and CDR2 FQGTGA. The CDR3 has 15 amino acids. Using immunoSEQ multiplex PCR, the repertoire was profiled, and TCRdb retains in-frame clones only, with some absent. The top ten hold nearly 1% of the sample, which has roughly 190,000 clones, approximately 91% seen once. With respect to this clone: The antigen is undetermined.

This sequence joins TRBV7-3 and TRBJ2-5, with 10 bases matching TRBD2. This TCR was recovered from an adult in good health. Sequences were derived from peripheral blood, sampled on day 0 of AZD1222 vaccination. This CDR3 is CASSLISGGQETQYF. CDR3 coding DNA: TGTGCCAGCAGCTTAATTAGCGGGGGGCAAGAGACCCAGTACTTC.